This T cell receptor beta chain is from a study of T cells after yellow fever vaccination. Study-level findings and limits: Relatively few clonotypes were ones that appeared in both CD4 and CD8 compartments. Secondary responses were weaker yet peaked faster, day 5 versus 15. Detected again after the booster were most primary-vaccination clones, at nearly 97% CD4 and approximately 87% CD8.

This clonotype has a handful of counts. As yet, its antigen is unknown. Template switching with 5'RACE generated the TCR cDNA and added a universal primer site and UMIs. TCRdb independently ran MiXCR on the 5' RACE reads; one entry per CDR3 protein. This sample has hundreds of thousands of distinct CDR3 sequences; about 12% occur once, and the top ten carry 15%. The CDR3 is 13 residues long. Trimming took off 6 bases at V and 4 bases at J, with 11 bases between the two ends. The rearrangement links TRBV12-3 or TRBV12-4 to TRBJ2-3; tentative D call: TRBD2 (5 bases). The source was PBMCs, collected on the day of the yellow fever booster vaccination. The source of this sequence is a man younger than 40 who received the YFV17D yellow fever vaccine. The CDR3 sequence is CASRTQRADTQYF. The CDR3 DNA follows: TGTGCCAGCAGAACACAGAGGGCAGATACGCAGTATTTT.